The clone carrying this T cell receptor (beta chain) was seen only a few times. Antigen specificity is unknown. The sample originates from a study of cytomegalovirus exposure and HLA in healthy donors. The CDR3 is made up of 14 amino acids. The germline gives CDR1 LNHDA, CDR2 SQIVND (reference sequence). V lost 3 bases to trimming and J lost 0 bases, with 6 bases between them. PCR primers comprised 60 Vbeta and 13 Jbeta primers. Sequencing used immunoSEQ multiplex PCR; TCRdb keeps in-frame clones, though not all of them. Among about 150,000 clones listed, approximately 10% were seen once. Study-wide results and limits: In presence/absence analyses, roughly uniform sequencing depth across donors was assumed. Solely CMV serostatus was available to characterize immune exposure. Later work showed greater clonal expansion in HLA-associated TCR beta chains than in equally common others.

The rearrangement links TRBV19 to TRBJ1-5, with D unresolved. This TCR came from a middle-aged woman in good health and CMV-seropositive. Sequencing was done on a sample of PBMCs. The CDR3: CASSMAVSNQPQHF. For the CDR3, the DNA is TGTGCCAGTAGTATGGCAGTTAGCAATCAGCCCCAGCATTTT.